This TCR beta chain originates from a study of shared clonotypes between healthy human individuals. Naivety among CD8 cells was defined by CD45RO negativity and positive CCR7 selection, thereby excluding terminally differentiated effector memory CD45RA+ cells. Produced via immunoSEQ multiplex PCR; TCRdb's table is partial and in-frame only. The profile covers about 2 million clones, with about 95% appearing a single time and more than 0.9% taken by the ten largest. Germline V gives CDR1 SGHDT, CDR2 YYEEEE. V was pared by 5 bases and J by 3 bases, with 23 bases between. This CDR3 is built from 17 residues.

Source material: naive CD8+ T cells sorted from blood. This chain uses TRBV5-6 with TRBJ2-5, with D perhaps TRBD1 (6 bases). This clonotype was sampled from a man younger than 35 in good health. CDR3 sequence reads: CASSWRTADGEKETQYF. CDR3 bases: TGTGCCAGCAGTTGGAGGACAGCCGATGGTGAAAAAGAGACCCAGTACTTC.